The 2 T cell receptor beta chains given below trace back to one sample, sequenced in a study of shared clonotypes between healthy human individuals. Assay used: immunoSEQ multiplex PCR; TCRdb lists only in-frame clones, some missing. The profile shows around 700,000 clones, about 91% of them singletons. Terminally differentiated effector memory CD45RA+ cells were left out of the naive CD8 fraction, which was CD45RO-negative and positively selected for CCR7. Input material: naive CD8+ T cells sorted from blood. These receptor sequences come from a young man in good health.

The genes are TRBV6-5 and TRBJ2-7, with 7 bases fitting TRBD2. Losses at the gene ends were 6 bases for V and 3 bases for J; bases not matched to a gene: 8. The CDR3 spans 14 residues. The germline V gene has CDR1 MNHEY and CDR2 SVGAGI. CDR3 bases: TGTGCCAGCAGCCGGGAGGACCTCTTCTACGAGCAGTACTTC. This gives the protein CASSREDLFYEQYF.

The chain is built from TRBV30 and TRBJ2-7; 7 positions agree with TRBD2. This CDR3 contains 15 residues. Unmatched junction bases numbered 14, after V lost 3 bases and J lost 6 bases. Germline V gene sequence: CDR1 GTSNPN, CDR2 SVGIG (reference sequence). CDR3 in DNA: TGTGCCTGGAGACCCTTTGACGGGTGGGGGGGCGAGCAGTACTTC. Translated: CAWRPFDGWGGEQYF.